The sequence of this T cell receptor (beta chain) was determined in a study of cytomegalovirus exposure and HLA in healthy donors (dated by TCRdb to about 2017). Broadly, across the study: An earlier analysis of approximately 640 of the donors reported approximately 270 Gb of sequence data and roughly 100 million unique TCR beta sequences from around 200 million T cells. An early release covering more than 500 HLA-typed donors comprised approximately 290 gigabases of sequencing data and around 85 million unique TCR sequences. The genetic ancestry cluster associated with self-reported Caucasian donors included about 81% of the roughly 390 genotyped donors. The aim of the study was to test whether cataloging public T cell receptors could identify signatures of past pathogen exposure. The study used immunosequencing to profile the T cell repertoires of 600 to 850 subjects and linked those repertoires to cytomegalovirus serostatus. Along with the roughly 670-subject first cohort, a separate validation cohort of 120 different subjects was used. High-throughput TCR immunosequencing, statistical association of individual TCRs with disease status, and machine learning were combined to predict cytomegalovirus infection status. To study patterns of TCR occurrence, a later analysis re-analyzed previously published TCR beta repertoires from around 670 donors and added high-resolution HLA genotyping. Rather than drawing on any new phenotypic data, the later analysis identified candidate immune exposures from TCR beta sequences and the way those sequences occurred across donors. To decide whether each TCR beta V gene segment behaved as functional or pseudogenic, an earlier analysis of some 600 of the donors relied on high-throughput TCR beta sequencing. Donor age, sex, ethnicity and CMV serostatus were compiled together with the repertoire data. In a later genetic analysis, genome-wide SNP genotypes for about 60% of the 666 donors were used, and that subset was treated as a discovery cohort. Every discovery cohort repertoire had been produced on one sequencing platform. HLA typing covered class I and class II loci at four-digit resolution. The number of donors typed differed by locus, with 629-630 for A, B, C, DRB1 and DQB1, over 500 for DQA1, approximately 580 for DPA1, and around 450 for DPB1. Roughly five DR-DQ haplotypes were handled as single units for association and clustering because linkage in the cohort was strong. On average, approximately 250,000 unique TCR beta nucleotide sequences were sequenced per donor among 398 genotyped donors of the cohort, with roughly 19% of those sequences being non-productive.

In its sample, this clone was seen a few times. There is no known antigen for this receptor. No much larger clone is present one base from it, and per-base qualities are unavailable. In total, fewer than 750 healthy bone marrow donors made up the cohort. At the time of sampling, all cohort members were nominally healthy, though unrecorded immune exposures were likely present. The donor tested CMV seropositive, placing the donor among the 290 or so seropositive members of the cohort. Each donor provided a peripheral blood sample, and peripheral blood mononuclear cells were used for TCR beta sequencing. Genomic DNA was extracted from the blood cell samples with the Qiagen DNeasy Blood Extraction Kit. V is clipped by 10 bases and J by 1 base, and the sequence between their germline boundaries is 13 bases long. The CDR3 numbers 13 residues from cysteine through phenylalanine. The entry retains the CDR3 DNA only, 39 bases that are in frame from base 1. CDR1 and CDR2, looked up from the germline V gene, are ENHRY and SYGVKD.

Receptor amplification or capture employed the immunoSEQ multiplex PCR assay. A mixture of 60 forward primers for TCR Vbeta segments and 13 reverse primers for TCR Jbeta segments was used in the multiplex PCR. Amplification of the CDR3 region of rearranged TCR beta genes was performed with a multiplex PCR assay on genomic DNA. On the Illumina HiSeq System, the amplified TCR beta libraries were sequenced as 87-base-pair reads. In the authors' own workflow: A later analysis counted approximately 84 million unique TCR beta chains across the 666 repertoires, and approximately 11 million of these chains were shared by at least two donors. To remove PCR and sequencing errors, raw reads were error-corrected and collapsed into unique sequences using a nearest-neighbor algorithm that merged closely related sequences. CDR3 sequences were aligned to IMGT reference sequences to assign V, D and J gene segments. For a sequence to be retained, a match of at least six nucleotides to both a V gene segment and a J gene segment was required. A rearrangement counted as productive if the CDR3 had no stop codons and remained in frame with V and J, and every other rearrangement counted as non-productive. CDR3 was defined by IMGT convention, running from the second conserved V-encoded cysteine to the conserved J-encoded phenylalanine. The earlier analysis of 500 to 750 of the donors excluded any sequence lacking an unambiguous match to a single V gene segment. In an earlier analysis of approximately 610 of the donors, V segments were called functional above 56.7% productive rearrangements and were called segregating when the between-donor standard deviation exceeded 5%. A statistical classification framework was built to diagnose cytomegalovirus status from the catalog of TCR beta chain sequences. In a later analysis, V and J genes were assigned by comparing TCR nucleotide sequences against IMGT/GENE-DB human TR gene sequences. The TCRdist pipeline was used in a later analysis to assign CDR3 sequences and most-parsimonious VDJ recombination scenarios. In a later analysis, every TCR beta chain was defined by the combination of its CDR3 amino acid sequence and its V-gene family, and reads without a unique V-gene family were dropped. A later analysis removed 450 to 600 highly shared, low-generation-probability nucleotide sequences to deal with suspected cross-contamination and a sequencing artifact. In a later analysis, a clonal expansion index for each public chain was calculated from normalized within-repertoire ranks of inferred template counts. Generation probabilities in a later analysis came from a VDJ recombination model fitted to out-of-frame rearrangements, and those results were checked against IGoR. In a later analysis, TCR-TCR, TCR-HLA and TCR-CMV co-occurrence was scored with hypergeometric tests, and a repertoire-size bias correction was applied to TCR pairs. In a later analysis, false discovery rates were estimated by permuting HLA or CMV assignments 20 times. In a later analysis, co-occurring TCRs were grouped using DBSCAN, and TCRdist sequence similarity was added for clustering within HLA-allele-positive subsets. Repertoires with fewer than 30,000 or more than 120,000 public chains were left out of co-occurrence clustering, as were a handful of repertoires with anomalous nucleotide sharing. The table was pulled from immuneACCESS by TCRdb, which kept in-frame rearrangements only. Such tables lose some clones; where checked, under half of the loss comes from unresolved V genes, and the rest has no known cause. That table supplies the V and J calls and clone size; D and trimming were determined from the DNA. This sample gives 90,000 or so clones in total; 80% to 90% of them show up just once. Nearly 3.5% of the sample is taken by the ten largest.

Overall study results and their limits: A later genetic analysis reported fewer N-insertions in productive TCRs among donors in an Asian-associated ancestry cluster than the roughly 670-donor mean. Correlated functional status among segregating V segments might be attributable to linkage disequilibrium, but an unknown experimental factor could not be ruled out. In a later analysis, most CMV-associated TCR beta chains were found to appear HLA-restricted, with HLA associations seemingly driven largely by CMV exposure. The study listed approximately 150 TCR beta chains as associated with cytomegalovirus. A cluster of highly shared sequence variants was judged likely to be a technical artifact of the sequencing pipeline. The 87-base-pair reads could not distinguish some IMGT-functional V segments, including TRBV6-2 and TRBV6-3, so those segments were excluded. In a later analysis, HLA-associated TCR beta chains showed more clonal expansion and lower generation probabilities than non-associated chains that were equally common. It was suggested by the authors that the approach could potentially be generalized to other disease states and immunological phenotypes. Most TCR sequences were seen in very few donors, while some public TCRs were found in many individuals. Immune exposure information for the cohort was limited to CMV serostatus. Because counts were too low, some 16 rarely observed V segments, including chromosome 9 orphons, were excluded from the earlier analysis of around 640 of the donors. In an earlier analysis of some 640 of the donors, most TCR beta V segments were observed in productive rearrangements about 87% or about 30% of the time, broadly matching IMGT annotations. V-gene and J-gene trimming of TCR beta chains was associated with a missense DCLRE1C variant in a later genetic analysis, and the association was replicated in an independent cohort. Specific HLA alleles were associated with more than 15,000 TCR beta sequences at a false discovery rate of 0.05 in a later analysis. Only TCR beta chains were sequenced in this cohort, and the absence of alpha or paired-chain data limited detectable features. The presence/absence analyses assumed that sequencing depth was roughly uniform across donors, and that assumption may not be true. According to a later analysis, TCR association rates differed among HLA loci, with DRB1 alleles showing the most associated TCRs and HLA-C alleles showing the fewest. Because HLA typing was unavailable for some donors at each locus, only the typed subset was used in association tests. In vitro tests confirmed that a few of the cytomegalovirus-associated TCR beta chains recognize cytomegalovirus antigens. When HLA alleles, especially DR and DQ, strongly co-occurred, attributing TCR associations to individual alleles was difficult. Several of the top co-occurrence clusters appeared to be linked to parvovirus B19, influenza, CMV and Epstein-Barr virus, according to a later analysis. The classifier was reported to diagnose cytomegalovirus status with high specificity and sensitivity in both the original and validation cohorts. A further reported finding was that TCR beta sequences accurately predicted the HLA-A and HLA-B alleles for most subjects in the first cohort.

The sequenced material came from PBMCs. This receptor chain uses TRBV10-3 and TRBJ1-1, with the D gene not clear enough to name. The clonotype was recovered from a man aged 30 to 45 in good health and CMV-seropositive. The CDR3 in this case is CATRSGSNTEAFF. The bases are TGTGCCACACGCAGCGGATCGAACACTGAAGCTTTCTTT.